Sequencing of this T cell receptor beta chain was carried out in a study of T-cell reconstitution after alpha-beta-depleted transplantation in children (dated by TCRdb to between 2015 and 2016). For the wider study: The study quantitatively tracked T-cell immune reconstitution after TCRalphabeta/CD19-depleted allogeneic hematopoietic cell transplantation in children using TCR repertoire profiling.

V and J are truncated by 2 bases and 1 base respectively, leaving an intervening sequence of 6 bases. The CDR3 spans 14 residues, from the cysteine through the phenylalanine. CDR3 DNA is the only sequence kept; it has 42 bases, read in frame from the first base. The library relied on PCR. Sequencer: Illumina HiSeq 2500. Molecular barcoding was employed in the preparation of TCR libraries, with unique molecular identifiers being used to normalize TCRbeta repertoire quantification. Clones were called with MiXCR by TCRdb after fastp trimmed the public reads at Q25, and only in-frame beta chains were retained. Rows with a matching CDR3 protein are joined into one entry that keeps the most common DNA and genes. Recorded for this sample are 490,000 or so distinct CDR3 sequences; about 12% of them occurred a single time. The biggest ten clones account for under 7% of the sample. This clonotype was picked up many times. It lacks a known antigen. No base quality information exists; no much larger clone differs at one position.

The sample consisted of PBMCs from the stem cell graft donor, taken from the stem cell graft. The chain is made from TRBV12-3 or TRBV12-4 and TRBJ1-5; a tentative D call is TRBD1 (5 bases match). The TCR was taken from a human donor who donated a stem cell graft to a child with combined immunodeficiency. The DNA reads TGTGCCAGCAGTTTATGGGGGAGCAATCAGCCCCAGCATTTT. This codes for CASSLWGSNQPQHF.